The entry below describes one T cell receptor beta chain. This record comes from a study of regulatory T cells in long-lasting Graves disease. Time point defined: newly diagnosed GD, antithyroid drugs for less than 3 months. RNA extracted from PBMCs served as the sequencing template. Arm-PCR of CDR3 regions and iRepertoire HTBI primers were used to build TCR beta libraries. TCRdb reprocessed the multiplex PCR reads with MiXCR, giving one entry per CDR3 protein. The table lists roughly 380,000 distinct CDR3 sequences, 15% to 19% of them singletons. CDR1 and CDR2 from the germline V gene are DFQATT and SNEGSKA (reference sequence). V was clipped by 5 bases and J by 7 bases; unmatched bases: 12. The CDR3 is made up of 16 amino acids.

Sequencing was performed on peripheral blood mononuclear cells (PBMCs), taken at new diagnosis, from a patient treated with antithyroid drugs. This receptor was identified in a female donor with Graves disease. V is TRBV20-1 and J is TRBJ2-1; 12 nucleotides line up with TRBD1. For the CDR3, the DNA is TGCAGTGCTCGCATTCCGGGACAGGGGGCTCGGAATGAGCAGTTCTTC. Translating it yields CSARIPGQGARNEQFF.